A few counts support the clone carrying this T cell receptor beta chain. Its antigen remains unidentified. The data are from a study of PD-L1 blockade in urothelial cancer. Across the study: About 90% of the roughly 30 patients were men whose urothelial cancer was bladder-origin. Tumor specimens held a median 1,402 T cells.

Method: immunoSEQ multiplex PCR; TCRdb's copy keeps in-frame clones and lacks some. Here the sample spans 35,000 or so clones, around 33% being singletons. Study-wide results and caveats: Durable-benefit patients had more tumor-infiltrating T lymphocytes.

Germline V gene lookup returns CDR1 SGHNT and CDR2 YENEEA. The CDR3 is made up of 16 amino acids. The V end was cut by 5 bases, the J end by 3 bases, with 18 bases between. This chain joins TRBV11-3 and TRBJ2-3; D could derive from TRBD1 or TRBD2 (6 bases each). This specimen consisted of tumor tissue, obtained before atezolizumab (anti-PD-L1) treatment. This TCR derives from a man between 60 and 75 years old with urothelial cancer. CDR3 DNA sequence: TGTGCCAGCAGCGTTGGGGGCGGGATCGGTACAGATACGCAGTATTTT. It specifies CASSVGGGIGTDTQYF.